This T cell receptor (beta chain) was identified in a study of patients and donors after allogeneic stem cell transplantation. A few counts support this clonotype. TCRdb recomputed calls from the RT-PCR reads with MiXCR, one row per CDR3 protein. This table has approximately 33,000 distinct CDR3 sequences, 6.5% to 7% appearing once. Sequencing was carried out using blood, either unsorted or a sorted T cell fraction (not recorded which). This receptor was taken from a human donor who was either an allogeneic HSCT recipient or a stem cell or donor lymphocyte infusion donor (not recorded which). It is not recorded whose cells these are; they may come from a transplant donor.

CDR3 region: CASSFLLADTGELFF. In DNA form, the CDR3 reads TGCGCCAGCAGCTTCCTACTAGCTGACACCGGGGAGCTGTTTTTT. The rearrangement uses TRBV5-1 and TRBJ2-2, with TRBD2 as a possible D gene (6 bases). The CDR3 is 15 amino acids. Trimming removed 2 bases from V and 3 bases from J, with 11 bases in between. Germline V gene lookup returns CDR1 SGHRS and CDR2 YFSETQ.